This T cell receptor (beta chain) appears in the sequencing data of a study of TIL therapy for anti-PD-1-resistant metastatic lung cancer. Time point denoted: pre-treatment sample, taken before nivolumab and TIL therapy. Tumor tissue came from excised metastases, mostly pleural nodules or supraclavicular lymph nodes. Tumor harvest preceded PD-1/PD-L1 blockade, followed by nivolumab treatment. Study-wide findings and caveats: This highly selected cohort may not generalize to typical lung cancer patients.

Germline assignment: CDR1 SNHLY and CDR2 FYNNEI. The ends lost 4 bases at V and 3 bases at J; junction bases unmatched: 5. This CDR3 region has 15 residues. This was the immunoSEQ v3 assay. Repertoires were generated with immunoSEQ multiplex PCR, while TCRdb's copy carries only in-frame clones and drops some. This sample carries tens of thousands of clones, less than 85% of them seen once, and the ten largest clones take 5.5% to 6%. Turning to this clone: Its specificity is unknown.

The chain couples TRBV2 to TRBJ2-7; 11 bases are a match to TRBD2. The sample was tumor tissue, taken at baseline. The TCR originated in a person aged 25 to 85 with non-small cell lung cancer. The CDR3 nucleotides are TGTGCCAGCAGTGTAGCGGGGGGGGAGTACTACGAGCAGTACTTC. It yields the protein CASSVAGGEYYEQYF.